The entry below gives a single T cell receptor beta chain sequence along with its context. The antigen is undetermined. Amplification used 60 Vbeta primers and 13 Jbeta primers. Sequencing was performed with immunoSEQ multiplex PCR; in TCRdb, only in-frame clones are kept and a portion is missing. The sample has fewer than 250,000 clones, roughly 70% seen once; the top ten hold 1.8%. This record comes from a study of cytomegalovirus exposure and HLA in healthy donors. Study observations and caveats: Reports credit the classifier with highly specific, highly sensitive diagnosis of cytomegalovirus status. TCR beta V- and J-gene trimming was later associated with a missense DCLRE1C variant.

This sequence originates from a young woman in good health and CMV-seronegative. Material: PBMCs.

CDR3 in DNA: TGTGCCAGTAGTATGAATAGGGGTCGAACTGAAGCTTTCTTT. Translation gives CASSMNRGRTEAFF. The rearrangement uses TRBV19 and TRBJ1-1; D may be TRBD1 (5 bases). The CDR3 is 14 residues long. The germline V gene has CDR1 LNHDA and CDR2 SQIVND (reference sequence). V was cut by 3 bases and J by 5 bases, with 13 bases left in between.